Following are 3 T cell receptor beta chains from one sample sequenced in a study of shared clonotypes between healthy human individuals. Assay: immunoSEQ multiplex PCR; the TCRdb copy retains only in-frame clones and omits some. The table shows over a million clones, with about 75% occurring only once. Sequencing input: memory CD4+ T cells sorted from blood. Subset: CD45RA-negative fraction. The receptor source for this set is a man aged 18-30 years in good health.

This chain joins TRBV9 and TRBJ2-5; tentatively, D is TRBD2 (6 bases). The germline CDR1 and CDR2 sequences are SGDLS and YYNGEE. The V and J ends lost 0 bases and 7 bases respectively, with 10 bases between them. The CDR3 length is 13 residues. CDR3 sequence reads: CASSVAGGWTQYF. Written as DNA, the CDR3 is TGTGCCAGCAGCGTAGCTGGGGGGTGGACCCAGTACTTC.

The DNA of the CDR3 is TGTGCCAGCAGCGCAGGGGAGGGTAGTAGGGACACCTTC. Translation: CASSAGEGSRDTF. The chain is built from TRBV6-1 and TRBJ1-2, with D tentatively TRBD1 (6 bases). With 6 bases removed from V and 12 bases from J, the gap between germline ends came to 20 bases. Per the germline V gene, CDR1 is MNHNS and CDR2 is SASEGT. This CDR3 contains 13 residues.

The rearrangement uses TRBV30 and TRBJ2-7; no firm D call. Between the trimmed V and J ends, which lost 3 bases and 6 bases, there was a span of 18 bases. CDR3 length: 14 amino acids. CDR1 is GTSNPN and CDR2 is SVGIG in the germline V gene (reference sequence). CDR3 sequence (DNA): TGTGCCTGGAGCTCTCGAAGAGGCGCTACCGAGCAGTACTTC. Encoded protein: CAWSSRRGATEQYF.